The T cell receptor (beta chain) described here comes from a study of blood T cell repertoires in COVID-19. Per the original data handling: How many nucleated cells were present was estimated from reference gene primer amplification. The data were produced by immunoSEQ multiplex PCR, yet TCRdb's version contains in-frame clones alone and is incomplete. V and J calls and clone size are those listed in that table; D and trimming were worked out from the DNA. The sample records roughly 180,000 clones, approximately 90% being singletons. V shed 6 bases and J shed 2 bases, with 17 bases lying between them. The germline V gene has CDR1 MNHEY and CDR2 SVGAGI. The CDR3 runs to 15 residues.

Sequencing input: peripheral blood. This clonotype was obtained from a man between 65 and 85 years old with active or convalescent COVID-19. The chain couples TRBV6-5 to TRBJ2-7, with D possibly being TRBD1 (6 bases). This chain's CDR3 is CASRVEDRPTYEQYF. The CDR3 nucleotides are TGTGCCAGCAGGGTCGAGGACAGACCTACCTACGAGCAGTACTTC.